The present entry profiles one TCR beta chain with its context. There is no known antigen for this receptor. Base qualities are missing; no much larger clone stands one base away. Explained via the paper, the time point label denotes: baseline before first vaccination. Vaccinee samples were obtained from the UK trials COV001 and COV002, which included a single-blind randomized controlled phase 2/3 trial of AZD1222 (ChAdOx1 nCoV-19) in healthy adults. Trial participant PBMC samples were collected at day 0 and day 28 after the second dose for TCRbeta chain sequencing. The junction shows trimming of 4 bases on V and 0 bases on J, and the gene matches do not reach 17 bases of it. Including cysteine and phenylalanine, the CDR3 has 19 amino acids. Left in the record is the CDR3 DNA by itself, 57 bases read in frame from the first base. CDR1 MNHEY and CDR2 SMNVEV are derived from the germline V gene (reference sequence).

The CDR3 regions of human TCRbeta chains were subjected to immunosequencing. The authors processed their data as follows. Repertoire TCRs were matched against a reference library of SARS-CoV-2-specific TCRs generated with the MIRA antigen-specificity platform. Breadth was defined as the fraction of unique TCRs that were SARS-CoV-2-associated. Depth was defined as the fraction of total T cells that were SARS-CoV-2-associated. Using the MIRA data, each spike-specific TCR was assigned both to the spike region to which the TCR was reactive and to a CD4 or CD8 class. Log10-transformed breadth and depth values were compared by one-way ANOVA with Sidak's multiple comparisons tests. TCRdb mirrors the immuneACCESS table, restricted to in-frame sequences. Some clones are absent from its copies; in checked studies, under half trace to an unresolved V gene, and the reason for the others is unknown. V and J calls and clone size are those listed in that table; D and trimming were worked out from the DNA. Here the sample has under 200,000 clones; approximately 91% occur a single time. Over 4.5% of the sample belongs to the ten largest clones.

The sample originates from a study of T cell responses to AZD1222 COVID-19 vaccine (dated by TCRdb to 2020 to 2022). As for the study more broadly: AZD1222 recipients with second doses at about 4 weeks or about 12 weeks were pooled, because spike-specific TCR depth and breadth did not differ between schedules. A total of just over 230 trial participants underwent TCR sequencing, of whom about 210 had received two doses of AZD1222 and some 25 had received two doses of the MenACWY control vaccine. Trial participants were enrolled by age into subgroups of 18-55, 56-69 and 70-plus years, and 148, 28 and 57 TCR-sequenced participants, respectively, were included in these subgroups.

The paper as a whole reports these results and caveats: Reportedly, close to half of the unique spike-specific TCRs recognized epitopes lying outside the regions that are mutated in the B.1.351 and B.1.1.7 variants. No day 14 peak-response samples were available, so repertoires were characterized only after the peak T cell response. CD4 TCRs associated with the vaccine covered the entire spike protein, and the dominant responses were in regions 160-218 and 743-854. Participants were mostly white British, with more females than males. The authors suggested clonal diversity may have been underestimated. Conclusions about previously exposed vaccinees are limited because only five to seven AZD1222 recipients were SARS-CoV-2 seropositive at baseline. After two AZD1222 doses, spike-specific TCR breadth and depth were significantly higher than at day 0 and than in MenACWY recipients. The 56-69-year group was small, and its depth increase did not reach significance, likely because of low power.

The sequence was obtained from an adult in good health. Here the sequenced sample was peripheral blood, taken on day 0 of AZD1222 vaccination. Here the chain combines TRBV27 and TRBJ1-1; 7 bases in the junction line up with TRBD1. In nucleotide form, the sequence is TGTGCCAGCAGTTCCCATTACGGGTCGGACAGGCCCATGAACACTGAAGCTTTCTTT. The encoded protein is CASSSHYGSDRPMNTEAFF.